These T cell receptor beta chains were read from a single sample in a study of T cells expressing NK-cell markers. After re-calling the 5' RACE reads, TCRdb lists one entry per CDR3 protein, DNA absent. Found here are 500,000 to 700,000 distinct CDR3 sequences; the top ten clones hold approximately 3.6%. The sample comprised blood T cells: a sorted CD56 or NKG2C T cell subset, CD4+ or CD8+ T cells, or bulk PBMC T cells (not recorded which). The receptors shown here come from a man between 18 and 35 years old in good health. Both conserved end residues are part of each CDR3. The order of the fields is V gene, J gene, CDR3 protein.

>TRBV10-3|TRBJ2-6
CAISESLGQGAGGANVLTF
>TRBV7-9|TRBJ1-5
CASSLAGQGRQPQHF
>TRBV15|TRBJ2-1
CATSRDPTSGLNEQFF
>TRBV7-8|TRBJ2-3
CASSSSRGTDTQYF
>TRBV9|TRBJ2-3
CASSPNAGTGTDTQYF
>TRBV12-3/TRBV12-4|TRBJ1-5
CASSFGTDHSNQPQHF
>TRBV19|TRBJ2-1
CASSISGTTANEQFF
>TRBV7-6|TRBJ2-2
CASSGGKVTPNTGELFF
>TRBV10-2|TRBJ2-3
CASSQAPGDWSDTQYF
>TRBV7-6|TRBJ2-7
CASSLAEREVSYEQYF
>TRBV20-1|TRBJ2-1
CSAQAVFSYNEQFF
>TRBV12-3/TRBV12-4|TRBJ2-5
CASIPGWAGQETQYF
>TRBV18|TRBJ1-1
CASSPTLGQKNTEAFF
>TRBV5-5|TRBJ1-5
CASSSETGWNMLPQHF
>TRBV11-1|TRBJ2-1
CASSLYDGSRNEQFF
>TRBV7-2|TRBJ2-7
CASSPTAPSYEQYF
>TRBV5-6|TRBJ2-1
CASSLLGHSRSYNEQFF
>TRBV7-8|TRBJ2-1
CASSTGLAGLAKKVEQFF
>TRBV6-1|TRBJ1-2
CASSPGTESGCTF
>TRBV9|TRBJ1-6
CASSVARNSPLHF
>TRBV6-2/TRBV6-3|TRBJ2-1
CASSYVASGQYSNEQFF
>TRBV16|TRBJ2-7
CASSPRPSAEYF
>TRBV5-1|TRBJ2-3
CASSRGHGQGGADTQYF
>TRBV20-1|TRBJ1-5
CSASGELNQPQHF
>TRBV4-2|TRBJ2-7
CASSQVFGQGYEQYF
>TRBV12-3/TRBV12-4|TRBJ2-5
CASSLLRLADQETQYF
>TRBV7-2|TRBJ2-7
CASSLALRAGISYEQYF
>TRBV5-5|TRBJ2-1
CASSLVGYEQFF
>TRBV29-1|TRBJ2-7
CSGILAGEQYF
>TRBV18|TRBJ2-1
CASSLDGLYNEQFF
>TRBV12-3/TRBV12-4|TRBJ1-3
CASSRQGSFGNTIYF
>TRBV6-5|TRBJ2-6
CASSTDRGWIEGANVLTF
>TRBV29-1|TRBJ2-7
CSVEELGTGSNEQYF
>TRBV7-6|TRBJ2-7
CASSLEQGFSYEQYF
>TRBV27|TRBJ1-1
CASSPGWGDGYMNTEAFF
>TRBV12-3/TRBV12-4|TRBJ2-2
CASRWGSRLNTGELFF
>TRBV5-1|TRBJ2-1
CASTSGRALEQFF
>TRBV12-3/TRBV12-4|TRBJ1-2
CASSPTALVGYTF
>TRBV6-1|TRBJ2-7
CASTQGPSSYEQYF
>TRBV5-6|TRBJ2-1
CASSLRWDRGYNEQFF
>TRBV11-2|TRBJ1-2
CASSLWTEANYGYTF
>TRBV7-9|TRBJ2-1
CASSFAATSWDEQFF
>TRBV29-1|TRBJ2-5
CSVPTRETQYF
>TRBV12-3/TRBV12-4|TRBJ2-7
CASSPSGRISYEQYF
>TRBV5-1|TRBJ2-1
CASSRTSGTANEQFF
>TRBV6-1|TRBJ2-2
CASSPTSGRTGELFF
>TRBV14|TRBJ1-1
CASSQRPGLLNTEAFF